These T cell receptor beta chains were read from a single sample in a study of blood T cell repertoires in COVID-19. Clones were sequenced by immunoSEQ multiplex PCR, and TCRdb holds only the in-frame ones, with some missing. The sample yields 160,000 or so clones, approximately 91% seen once. Source material: peripheral blood. These receptors were obtained from a young man with acute or convalescent COVID-19. Both conserved end residues are part of each CDR3. D genes are given only for firm matches. Expanded clones get a size class; other rows say once, few or many, or leave the size out.

size: -
V: TRBV7-9
J: TRBJ1-4
D: TRBD1
CDR3: CASSLALGQGGEKLFF
DNA: TGTGCCAGCAGCTTAGCCCTCGGACAGGGAGGGGAAAAACTGTTTTTT

size: few
V: TRBV5-5
J: TRBJ1-2
D: TRBD1
CDR3: CASRPGGGWYGYTF
DNA: TGTGCCAGCAGGCCAGGGGGTGGGTGGTATGGCTACACCTTC

size: -
V: TRBV5-1
J: TRBJ1-1
D: TRBD1
CDR3: CASSSGTATEAFF
DNA: TGCGCCAGCAGCTCGGGGACAGCCACTGAAGCTTTCTTT

size: -
V: TRBV14
J: TRBJ1-1
D: TRBD1
CDR3: CASSPRTGYILNTEAFF
DNA: TGTGCCAGCAGCCCCCGGACAGGGTACATACTGAACACTGAAGCTTTCTTT

size: -
V: TRBV13
J: TRBJ2-3
D: -
CDR3: CASSPRTGGGDTQYF
DNA: TGTGCCAGCAGCCCCCGGACAGGAGGGGGAGATACGCAGTATTTT

size: -
V: TRBV6-2/TRBV6-3
J: TRBJ1-6
D: -
CDR3: CASSYSGHLALHF
DNA: TGTGCCAGCAGTTACTCCGGACATTTAGCCCTCCACTTT

size: -
V: TRBV5-4
J: TRBJ2-5
D: -
CDR3: CASSSSRGGKETQYF
DNA: TGTGCCAGCAGCTCGTCAAGGGGGGGAAAAGAGACCCAGTACTTC

size: -
V: TRBV14
J: TRBJ1-3
D: TRBD1
CDR3: CASSQAGTGMFSGNTIYF
DNA: TGTGCCAGCAGCCAAGCAGGGACAGGAATGTTCTCTGGAAACACCATATATTTT

size: once
V: TRBV19
J: TRBJ2-2
D: TRBD1
CDR3: CASRGQGPTGELFF
DNA: TGTGCCAGTAGAGGACAGGGACCCACCGGGGAGCTGTTTTTT

size: -
V: TRBV12-5
J: TRBJ2-4
D: -
CDR3: CASGLGQPPKNIQYF
DNA: TGTGCTAGTGGTTTGGGACAGCCCCCCAAAAACATTCAGTACTTC

size: -
V: TRBV9
J: TRBJ1-1
D: -
CDR3: CASSVGAGTLEAFF
DNA: TGTGCCAGCAGCGTAGGAGCGGGAACACTGGAAGCTTTCTTT

size: -
V: TRBV19
J: TRBJ1-3
D: TRBD1
CDR3: CASLGQARGNTIYF
DNA: TGTGCCAGCCTGGGACAGGCAAGGGGAAACACCATATATTTT

size: -
V: TRBV5-1
J: TRBJ2-7
D: -
CDR3: CASRVAPQGTYEQYF
DNA: TGCGCCAGCAGGGTGGCCCCCCAGGGTACCTACGAGCAGTACTTC

size: -
V: TRBV19
J: TRBJ1-3
D: -
CDR3: CASTDRSGNTIYF
DNA: TGTGCCAGTACAGACAGGTCTGGAAACACCATATATTTT

size: -
V: TRBV20-1
J: TRBJ2-1
D: TRBD2
CDR3: CSASMGSGGYNEQFF
DNA: TGCAGTGCTAGTATGGGTAGCGGGGGGTACAATGAGCAGTTCTTC

size: -
V: TRBV3-1/TRBV3-2
J: TRBJ1-6
D: TRBD1
CDR3: CASSPRTGAPNSPLHF
DNA: TGTGCCAGCAGCCCGCGGACAGGGGCCCCGAATTCACCCCTCCACTTT

size: -
V: TRBV13
J: TRBJ1-3
D: -
CDR3: CASSSRGPSGNTIYF
DNA: TGTGCCAGCAGCTCCAGGGGTCCTTCTGGAAACACCATATATTTT

size: -
V: TRBV6-5
J: TRBJ1-3
D: -
CDR3: CASRWGSSGNTIYF
DNA: TGTGCCAGCCGATGGGGCAGCTCTGGAAACACCATATATTTT

size: once
V: TRBV5-1
J: TRBJ1-4
D: TRBD1
CDR3: CASSPRDRGDEKLFF
DNA: TGCGCCAGCAGCCCGCGGGACAGGGGAGACGAAAAACTGTTTTTT

size: -
V: TRBV7-6
J: TRBJ2-1
D: TRBD2
CDR3: CASSPTTGGNEQFF
DNA: TGTGCCAGCAGCCCTACGACGGGGGGCAATGAGCAGTTCTTC

size: -
V: TRBV6-5
J: TRBJ1-3
D: TRBD1
CDR3: CASRQTGRNTIYF
DNA: TGTGCCAGCAGACAGACAGGGAGAAACACCATATATTTT

size: -
V: TRBV24-1
J: TRBJ2-1
D: -
CDR3: CATSGRLQGVGEQFF
DNA: TGTGCCACCAGTGGGCGGTTACAGGGAGTCGGGGAGCAGTTCTTC

size: -
V: TRBV19
J: TRBJ1-1
D: -
CDR3: CASSPTGWDMNTEAFF
DNA: TGTGCCAGTAGCCCGACGGGATGGGACATGAACACTGAAGCTTTCTTT

size: -
V: TRBV19
J: TRBJ2-3
D: -
CDR3: CASSKTFSTDTQYF
DNA: TGTGCCAGTAGCAAGACATTTAGCACAGATACGCAGTATTTT

size: -
V: TRBV7-6
J: TRBJ1-3
D: -
CDR3: CASSPYLLSGNTIYF
DNA: TGTGCCAGCAGCCCCTACCTCTTATCGGGAAACACCATATATTTT

size: -
V: TRBV5-1
J: TRBJ1-1
D: -
CDR3: CASSSSPGGHTEAFF
DNA: TGCGCCAGCAGCTCCAGTCCTGGAGGTCACACTGAAGCTTTCTTT

size: -
V: TRBV12-3/TRBV12-4
J: TRBJ1-2
D: -
CDR3: CASSYNGYTF
DNA: TGTGCCAGCAGTTACAATGGCTACACCTTC

size: -
V: TRBV5-1
J: TRBJ2-7
D: TRBD1
CDR3: CASSHSGQGEQYF
DNA: TGCGCCAGCAGCCATTCGGGACAGGGAGAGCAGTACTTC

size: -
V: TRBV18
J: TRBJ1-2
D: TRBD1
CDR3: CASSPWTGNKLGYTF
DNA: TGTGCCAGCTCACCCTGGACAGGAAATAAGCTTGGCTACACCTTC

size: -
V: TRBV29-1
J: TRBJ2-7
D: TRBD1
CDR3: CSVEGGQGSSYEQYF
DNA: TGCAGCGTTGAAGGGGGACAGGGCAGCTCCTACGAGCAGTACTTC

size: -
V: TRBV7-9
J: TRBJ2-7
D: TRBD1
CDR3: CASSSEGQGAFEQYF
DNA: TGTGCCAGCAGCTCGGAGGGACAGGGGGCTTTCGAGCAGTACTTC

size: -
V: TRBV24-1
J: TRBJ2-3
D: -
CDR3: CATSGNHRSVGESNTQYF
DNA: TGTGCCACCAGTGGGAACCATCGCTCAGTGGGAGAAAGCAATACGCAGTATTTT

size: -
V: TRBV10-3
J: TRBJ2-7
D: -
CDR3: CATQTVPAYEQYF
DNA: TGTGCCACCCAGACAGTACCCGCCTACGAGCAGTACTTC

size: -
V: TRBV5-1
J: TRBJ2-2
D: -
CDR3: CASRTGSLNTGELFF
DNA: TGCGCCAGCAGGACAGGATCCTTGAACACCGGGGAGCTGTTTTTT

size: -
V: TRBV19
J: TRBJ2-1
D: -
CDR3: CASTTEGGETYNEQFF
DNA: TGTGCCAGTACCACGGAGGGTGGCGAGACCTACAATGAGCAGTTCTTC

size: -
V: TRBV6-5
J: TRBJ1-5
D: -
CDR3: CASSPTGSNQPQHF
DNA: TGTGCCAGCAGTCCGACAGGCTCCAATCAGCCCCAGCATTTT

size: once
V: TRBV24-1
J: TRBJ1-2
D: TRBD1
CDR3: CATSEGQGESRGYTF
DNA: TGTGCCACCAGTGAGGGACAGGGGGAGTCTAGAGGCTACACCTTC

size: -
V: TRBV9
J: TRBJ1-2
D: TRBD1
CDR3: CASSMGQRGYGYTF
DNA: TGTGCCAGCTCCATGGGACAGAGGGGCTATGGCTACACCTTC

size: once
V: TRBV5-1
J: TRBJ1-2
D: TRBD1
CDR3: CASSPDRGSYGYTF
DNA: TGCGCCAGCAGCCCGGACAGGGGGTCTTATGGCTACACCTTC

size: -
V: TRBV6-4
J: TRBJ2-1
D: TRBD2
CDR3: CASSARPGTSRSEQFF
DNA: TGTGCCAGCAGCGCCCGACCCGGGACTAGCAGGAGTGAGCAGTTCTTC

size: once
V: TRBV5-1
J: TRBJ1-1
D: -
CDR3: CASSLAMPGVGNTEAFF
DNA: TGCGCCAGCAGCTTGGCGATGCCAGGGGTTGGGAACACTGAAGCTTTCTTT

size: -
V: TRBV9
J: TRBJ2-7
D: TRBD2
CDR3: CASSVAAGAYEQYF
DNA: TGTGCCAGCAGCGTAGCAGCGGGGGCCTACGAGCAGTACTTC

size: -
V: TRBV5-1
J: TRBJ2-1
D: TRBD2
CDR3: CASSFAGLAGVTGHNEQFF
DNA: TGCGCCAGCAGCTTTGCGGGACTAGCGGGAGTTACCGGACACAATGAGCAGTTCTTC

size: -
V: TRBV11-3
J: TRBJ2-2
D: -
CDR3: CASSLVGAGELFF
DNA: TGTGCCAGCAGCTTAGTCGGAGCCGGGGAGCTGTTTTTT

size: -
V: TRBV10-1
J: TRBJ2-4
D: -
CDR3: CASSVGGLVKNIQYF
DNA: TGCGCCAGCAGTGTGGGAGGACTGGTTAAAAACATTCAGTACTTC

size: -
V: TRBV3-1/TRBV3-2
J: TRBJ1-1
D: TRBD1
CDR3: CATGDRVNTEAFF
DNA: TGTGCCACCGGGGACAGGGTGAACACTGAAGCTTTCTTT

size: -
V: TRBV25-1
J: TRBJ1-1
D: TRBD1
CDR3: CASSEPGGRITEAFF
DNA: TGTGCCAGCAGTGAGCCAGGGGGTAGAATCACTGAAGCTTTCTTT

size: -
V: TRBV19
J: TRBJ1-1
D: -
CDR3: CASSPPSVWNTEAFF
DNA: TGTGCCAGTAGTCCCCCCTCAGTATGGAACACTGAAGCTTTCTTT

size: -
V: TRBV30
J: TRBJ1-3
D: -
CDR3: CAWSDRGDTIYF
DNA: TGTGCCTGGAGTGATCGGGGGGACACCATATATTTT

size: -
V: TRBV24-1
J: TRBJ1-5
D: -
CDR3: CATSQGGVSNQPQHF
DNA: TGTGCCACCAGTCAAGGGGGGGTTAGCAATCAGCCCCAGCATTTT